This is a list of T cell receptor beta chains from one sample in a study of T-cell reconstitution after alpha-beta-depleted transplantation in children. TCRdb used MiXCR to reprocess the PCR reads, holding one entry per CDR3 protein. This table holds nearly 550,000 distinct CDR3 sequences, about 17% found once. Sample: PBMCs from the stem cell graft donor, taken from the stem cell graft. These receptors all come from a human donor who donated a stem cell graft to a child with acute lymphoblastic leukemia. Each CDR3 is given with its conserved first and last residue. A D gene is named only where the DNA matches it firmly. Clone size is given for some rows only: seen once, a few or many times, or a class if the clone is expanded.

d_call | j_call | clone_size | v_call | cdr3_length | cdr3_nt | cdr3_aa
- | TRBJ2-7 | - | TRBV5-1 | 15 | TGCGCCAGCAGCTCCACATCGACAGGATCCTACGAGCAGTACTTC | CASSSTSTGSYEQYF
- | TRBJ2-7 | few | TRBV5-1 | 12 | TGCGCCAGCAGCTTGGATCGGGGCGAGCAGTACTTC | CASSLDRGEQYF
- | TRBJ1-5 | few | TRBV19 | 15 | TGTGCCAGTAGTATGGGTCATCAGAGCAATCAGCCCCAGCATTTT | CASSMGHQSNQPQHF
TRBD2 | TRBJ2-3 | - | TRBV7-9 | 16 | TGTGCCAGCAGCCTTATTCTAGCGGGACGGACAGATACGCAGTATTTT | CASSLILAGRTDTQYF
TRBD1 | TRBJ2-7 | many | TRBV10-3 | 16 | TGTGCCATCAGCGCATTAGGACAGGGAGGTAGTTACGAGCAGTACTTC | CAISALGQGGSYEQYF
- | TRBJ2-1 | few | TRBV27 | 14 | TGTGCCAGCACGACTAGGGAGACTTTCGATGAGCAGTTCTTC | CASTTRETFDEQFF
TRBD2 | TRBJ2-7 | - | TRBV20-1 | 13 | TGCAGTGCTAGACTAGCGGGCGGAGCCGAGCAGTACTTC | CSARLAGGAEQYF
TRBD1 | TRBJ1-2 | many | TRBV27 | 13 | TGTGCCAGCAGTTATACAGGGGCCCGTGGCTACACCTTC | CASSYTGARGYTF
TRBD1 | TRBJ1-4 | few | TRBV20-1 | 16 | TGCAGTGCTAGAGATGCAGGGACAGCACTTAATGAAAAACTGTTTTTT | CSARDAGTALNEKLFF
- | TRBJ1-2 | - | TRBV4-1 | 15 | TGCGCCAGCAGCCAAGATCCAGGGGCCTTACGGGGCTACACCTTC | CASSQDPGALRGYTF
- | TRBJ1-5 | few | TRBV18 | 17 | TGTGCCAGCTCCCACCCTCAGGGGTGGCCTAGCAATCAGCCCCAGCATTTT | CASSHPQGWPSNQPQHF
TRBD2 | TRBJ2-6 | - | TRBV11-2 | 18 | TGTGCCAGCAGCTCCCGCCTAGCGGGAAACCCTGGGGCCAACGTCCTGACTTTC | CASSSRLAGNPGANVLTF
TRBD2 | TRBJ2-3 | few | TRBV12-3/TRBV12-4 | 15 | TGTGCCAGCAGTTTACTAGCGGGAGCGCCAGATACGCAGTATTTT | CASSLLAGAPDTQYF
TRBD2 | TRBJ2-3 | - | TRBV5-1 | 13 | TGCGCCAGCAGCATTAGCGGGAGGGATACGCAGTATTTT | CASSISGRDTQYF